The entry below gives a single T cell receptor beta chain sequence along with its context. The antigen is not known. Sequencing used immunoSEQ multiplex PCR; TCRdb keeps in-frame clones, though not all of them. This sample has about 190,000 clones, with 90% to 95% found just once. These data come from a study of T cell responses to AZD1222 COVID-19 vaccine. Study details: Second-dose schedules of about 4 or about 12 weeks were combined.

Study observations and caveats: Donors were largely white British and mainly female; clonal diversity was possibly underestimated.

V lost 0 bases and J lost 5, with 11 bases in between. The CDR3 covers 14 residues. Germline V gives CDR1 SGHRS, CDR2 YFSETQ. The chain is built from TRBV5-1 and TRBJ1-1; D unclear. This TCR was recovered from an adult in good health. The sample consisted of peripheral blood, taken on day 0 of AZD1222 vaccination. The CDR3 protein is CASSLDRLGTEAFF. Here the CDR3 DNA reads TGCGCCAGCAGCTTGGATAGGTTGGGGACTGAAGCTTTCTTT.